The text below deals with one T cell receptor beta chain. Expressed TCRB transcripts were sequenced, since all the RNA that had been isolated was reverse transcribed. Some clones are missing from TCRdb's copy, which holds only in-frame ones; the method was immunoSEQ multiplex PCR. The sample lists around 190,000 clones, roughly an eighth seen once, with about 0.59% in the top ten. This sample stems from a study of beta chain features in type 1 diabetes. Trimming took off 0 bases at V and 11 bases at J, with 8 bases between the two ends. The CDR3 is 12 residues long. Germline V gives CDR1 SGHAT, CDR2 FQNNGV.

The TCR sequence derives from a woman aged 18 to 35 in good health. The chain employs TRBV11-2 and TRBJ2-1; D may be TRBD1 (5 bases). The sample comprised central memory CD4+ T cells from blood. Here the CDR3 DNA reads TGTGCCAGCAGCTTAGAGGGGCGGCAGCAGTTCTTC. It yields the protein CASSLEGRQQFF.